One and the same sample provided the 10 T cell receptor beta chains below, sequenced in a study of cytomegalovirus exposure and HLA in healthy donors. Researchers ran the PCR with 60 Vbeta and 13 Jbeta primers. Some clones are missing from TCRdb's copy, which holds only in-frame ones; the method was immunoSEQ multiplex PCR. The sample holds about 160,000 clones, under 85% seen once. Sequencing input: PBMCs. The receptor set was obtained from a woman aged 30 to 39 in good health and CMV-seronegative.

The rearrangement joins TRBV15 to TRBJ1-2; 8 nucleotides line up with TRBD1. The germline V gene encodes CDR1 LNHNV and CDR2 YYDKDF (reference sequence). With V trimmed by 2 bases and J by 2 bases, 4 bases remained unmatched. The CDR3 has 15 amino acids. In DNA form, the CDR3 reads TGTGCCACCAGCAGAACAGGGGGAAACAACTATGGCTACACCTTC. This translates into CATSRTGGNNYGYTF.

This clone was observed a handful of times. V usage is TRBV7-8 and J usage is TRBJ2-5, with a tentative D call TRBD2 (6 bases). The CDR3 length is 13 residues. V lost 11 bases and J 5 bases, leaving 18 bases between the germline ends. Germline V gives CDR1 SGHVS, CDR2 FQNEAQ. DNA for the CDR3: TGTGCCGGGGGTTTGGCAGGAGGGGAGACCCAGTACTTC. Translation: CAGGLAGGETQYF.

This clone has just a few counts. The chain links TRBV10-3 to TRBJ1-1; 7 bases align to TRBD1. The CDR3 consists of 14 residues. Losses at the gene ends were 5 bases for V and 0 bases for J; bases not matched to a gene: 3. Germline CDR1 and CDR2: ENHRY and SYGVKD. Here the CDR3 reads CAISPGTVNTEAFF. The CDR3 nucleotides are TGTGCCATCAGTCCCGGGACAGTGAACACTGAAGCTTTCTTT.

V gene TRBV10-3 combines with J gene TRBJ1-4, with a weak D call TRBD1 (5 bases). From germline, CDR1 is ENHRY and CDR2 SYGVKD. V lost 0 bases and J lost 3, with 8 bases in between. This CDR3 contains 15 residues. In DNA, the CDR3 is TGTGCCATCAGTGAGTCCCCAGGGCCTAATGAAAAACTGTTTTTT. It codes for CAISESPGPNEKLFF.

A few counts support this clone. V is TRBV5-1 and J is TRBJ1-3, with a tentative D call TRBD1 (5 bases). Germline V CDR1 and CDR2: SGHRS, YFSETQ. Trimming took off 0 bases at V and 0 bases at J, with 7 bases between the two ends. CDR3 length: 15 residues. The CDR3 protein is CASSLEGHSGNTIYF. The CDR3 nucleotides are TGCGCCAGCAGCTTGGAGGGGCACTCTGGAAACACCATATATTTT.

In this sample, this clone turned up a few times. This chain links TRBV6-1 with TRBJ2-2, with a weak D call TRBD2 (5 bases). The CDR3 length is 15 residues. V shed 3 bases and J shed 5 bases, with 13 bases lying between them. Germline CDR1 reads MNHNS; CDR2 reads SASEGT. DNA of the CDR3: TGTGCCAGCAGTGAGAGAGGGCTAGGGACCGGGGAGCTGTTTTTT. It specifies CASSERGLGTGELFF.

The chain employs TRBV25-1 and TRBJ2-5, with 7 bases that match TRBD1. The J call may not be correct, given that the DNA end is closer to TRBJ2-7. The CDR3 totals 16 residues. Germline V lookup: CDR1 MGHDK, CDR2 SYGVNS. The CDR3 DNA follows: TGTGCCAGCAGTGAGGAGGACAGGACCCGCTCCTACGAGCAGTACTTC. Translating it yields CASSEEDRTRSYEQYF.

The chain joins TRBV2 to TRBJ1-4; no definite D call. V was shortened by 6 bases and J by 4 bases, with 15 bases between the two germline ends. The CDR3 spans 15 residues. Germline values: CDR1 SNHLY, CDR2 FYNNEI. CDR3 sequence (DNA): TGTGCCAGCAGGGAGAGCTCAATCATTAATGAAAAACTGTTTTTT. As protein: CASRESSIINEKLFF.

This clone was observed once. V and J are TRBV5-8 and TRBJ1-1, with TRBD1 as a possible D gene (5 bases). With 1 base removed from V and 4 bases from J, the gap between germline ends came to 11 bases. The CDR3 contains 14 residues. The V gene's germline CDR1 is SGHTS and CDR2 YDEGEE. CDR3 DNA: TGTGCCAGCAGCTTGTCGGGGGGAGGCACTGAAGCTTTCTTT. It codes for CASSLSGGGTEAFF. Together with reference TRBV5-8 and TRBJ1-1, the CDR3 gives the full variable domain: EAGVTQSPTHLIKTRGQQATLRCSPISGHTSVYWYQQALGLGLQFLLWYDEGEERNRGNFPPRFSGRQFPNYSSELNVNALELEDSALYLCASSLSGGGTEAFFGQGTRLTVV.

The chain carries TRBV9 and TRBJ2-5; maybe TRBD1 (6 bases). This CDR3 region has 16 residues. Germline values: CDR1 SGDLS, CDR2 YYNGEE. V was cut by 0 bases and J by 1 base, with 13 bases left in between. The DNA of the CDR3 is TGTGCCAGCAGCGTAGCAGGGGTGGGTCGCCAAGAGACCCAGTACTTC. Amino acid sequence: CASSVAGVGRQETQYF.